These 5 T cell receptor beta chains were all obtained from the same sample, sequenced in a study of CD8+ T cells in alopecia areata. The treatment: oral pan-JAK inhibitor, 5-10 mg twice daily. Extracted RNA was reverse transcribed into cDNA, the sequencing template. Some clones are missing from TCRdb's copy, which holds only in-frame ones; the method was immunoSEQ multiplex PCR. The table records about 270,000 clones, roughly 60% of them present only once. Sequencing used CD4+ T cells sorted from blood, obtained at week 52, from a patient treated with tofacitinib. These TCRs come from a human donor with alopecia areata.

In its sample, this clone was seen many times. The chain uses TRBV30 and TRBJ1-1; D is ambiguous. V was shortened by 3 bases and J by 4 bases, with 9 bases between the two germline ends. The CDR3 totals 12 residues. Germline V gene lookup returns CDR1 GTSNPN and CDR2 SVGIG (reference sequence). CDR3 nucleotide sequence: TGTGCCTGGAGGATCAGGTCCACTGAAGCTTTCTTT. It encodes CAWRIRSTEAFF.

The chain employs TRBV15 and TRBJ2-1, with D tentatively TRBD2 (5 bases). Germline CDR1 is LNHNV and CDR2 is YYDKDF (reference sequence). The CDR3 is 14 amino acids. Trimming stripped 0 bases from V and 6 bases from J, with 9 bases between. CDR3 sequence reads: CATSRDRLANEQFF. CDR3 nucleotides: TGTGCCACCAGCAGAGATCGCCTAGCCAATGAGCAGTTCTTC.

A word on this clone: The same CDR3 arises from other DNA sequences in this sample as well. V and J are TRBV30 and TRBJ1-5; D not resolved. Trimming took off 0 bases at V and 4 bases at J, with 7 bases between the two ends. Germline V gene data show CDR1 as GTSNPN and CDR2 as SVGIG (reference sequence). CDR3 length equals 13 residues. The CDR3 loop is CAWSVRSNQPQHF. Written as DNA, the CDR3 is TGTGCCTGGAGTGTAAGGTCAAATCAGCCCCAGCATTTT.

This chain joins TRBV25-1 and TRBJ1-6; TRBD1 matches 7 bases. The CDR3 contains 17 residues. Per germline, CDR1 MGHDK and CDR2 SYGVNS. Trimming at V came to 5 bases and at J to 6 bases, leaving 13 bases not matched to a gene. Written as DNA, the CDR3 is TGTGCCAGCAGTCTTCACAGGGGCCCCGGGGGTAATTCACCCCTCCACTTT. This codes for CASSLHRGPGGNSPLHF. The full variable domain, completed using reference TRBV25-1 and TRBJ1-6, is EADIYQTPRYLVIGTGKKITLECSQTMGHDKMYWYQQDPGMELHLIHYSYGVNSTEKGDLSSESTVSRIRTEHFPLTLESARPSHTSQYLCASSLHRGPGGNSPLHFGNGTRLTVT.

The V call is TRBV6-1, the J call TRBJ1-2; perhaps TRBD1 as D (5 bases). Germline values: CDR1 MNHNS, CDR2 SASEGT. V shed 5 bases and J shed 3 bases, with 13 bases lying between them. CDR3 size: 14 residues. CDR3 protein: CASSPGRTYYGYTF. The CDR3 bases are TGTGCCAGCAGTCCGGGACGGACTTACTATGGCTACACCTTC.